This is a list of T cell receptor beta chains from one sample in a study of blood T cells in healthy people across ages. TCRdb recomputed calls from the 5' RACE reads with MiXCR, one row per CDR3 protein. Of about 900,000 distinct CDR3 sequences listed, about 59% were seen once; the top ten hold about a quarter. The sequenced material came from blood. These receptor sequences come from a man in his thirties or forties in good health. Each CDR3 is given with its conserved first and last residue. The order of the fields is J gene, D gene, clone size, V gene, CDR3 DNA, CDR3 protein. The D gene is left open where the match is weak. Not all rows give a size; the values are once, few, many and, for expanded clones, a class.

>TRBJ2-1|TRBD1|NA|TRBV10-3
TGTGCCATCAGTGAGTCCCGGACAGGGGGAGATTACAATGAGCAGTTCTTC
CAISESRTGGDYNEQFF
>TRBJ2-7|NA|once|TRBV29-1
TGCAGCGTTGAAGGAACGGACAATACCTACGAGCAGTACTTC
CSVEGTDNTYEQYF
>TRBJ2-1|TRBD1|NA|TRBV6-6
TGTGCCAGCAGTTACCGGGACAGGGTCAATGAGCAGTTCTTC
CASSYRDRVNEQFF
>TRBJ2-3|TRBD2|NA|TRBV5-1
TGCGCCAGCAGCTCCCATAGCGGGGCGGGAGATACGCAGTATTTT
CASSSHSGAGDTQYF
>TRBJ1-1|NA|once|TRBV12-3/TRBV12-4
TGTGCCAGCAGTTTAGCGCCCGGGTCCCTGGGAGCTTTCTTT
CASSLAPGSLGAFF
>TRBJ2-6|NA|many|TRBV4-3
TGCGCCAGCAGCCAAGAAAGTGGATTCTCTGGGGCCAACGTCCTGACTTTC
CASSQESGFSGANVLTF
>TRBJ2-7|TRBD2|few|TRBV7-2
TGTGCCAGCAGCTTATACCCCACGGGACTAGCGGAATCCTACGAGCAGTACTTC
CASSLYPTGLAESYEQYF
>TRBJ2-4|TRBD1|NA|TRBV7-2
TGTGCCAGCAGCCCCGGGACAGGGCGGGGTGCCAAAAACATTCAGTACTTC
CASSPGTGRGAKNIQYF
>TRBJ2-3|NA|NA|TRBV5-1
TGCGCCAGCAGCTCTGAAGGGCCGAGCGGCACAGATACGCAGTATTTT
CASSSEGPSGTDTQYF
>TRBJ2-5|NA|few|TRBV15
TGTGCCACCAGCCAAGATAGGGCTCCGGGGACCCAGTACTTC
CATSQDRAPGTQYF
>TRBJ2-7|NA|NA|TRBV27
TGTGCCAGCAGCTGGGGCGGGACCTACGAGCAGTACTTC
CASSWGGTYEQYF
>TRBJ2-7|NA|NA|TRBV20-1
TGCAGGGCCAAATTGTACGAGCAGTACTTC
CRAKLYEQYF
>TRBJ2-1|NA|NA|TRBV27
TGTGCCAGCAGCCCCTCGCAGGTAGGGCAGTTCTTC
CASSPSQVGQFF
>TRBJ2-1|NA|once|TRBV3-1
TGTGCCAGCAGCCATGGCGGGGGCCGCTCCTACAATGAGCAGTTCTTC
CASSHGGGRSYNEQFF
>TRBJ2-7|TRBD2|NA|TRBV9
TGTGCCAGCAGCGTAGAAGGGACTAGCTACGAGCAGTACTTC
CASSVEGTSYEQYF
>TRBJ2-3|NA|NA|TRBV9
TGTGCCAGCAGCGTAGGGGGAGGGGGGGCGGCAGATACGCAGTATTTT
CASSVGGGGAADTQYF
>TRBJ1-1|NA|NA|TRBV25-1
TGTGCCAGCACCCCAATGGCCCGGTCTGAAGCTTTCTTT
CASTPMARSEAFF
>TRBJ2-5|NA|few|TRBV12-3/TRBV12-4
TGTGCCACATCGGGGGCAGTCCTTCAAGAGACCCAGTACTTC
CATSGAVLQETQYF
>TRBJ2-1|TRBD1|few|TRBV12-3/TRBV12-4
TGTGCCAGTAGGACAGGGGCAAACAATGAGCAGTTCTTC
CASRTGANNEQFF
>TRBJ1-2|NA|NA|TRBV28
TGTGCCAGCAGCACGGGAGGGGCGAACTATAGCTACACCTTC
CASSTGGANYSYTF
>TRBJ2-7|NA|few|TRBV10-3
TGTGCCATCAGACCCACAGGGATTTCCTACGAGCAGTACTTC
CAIRPTGISYEQYF
>TRBJ2-1|TRBD2|NA|TRBV6-5
TGTGCCACTTCCCTAGCGGGGGTTTCCTACAATGAGCAGTTCTTC
CATSLAGVSYNEQFF
>TRBJ2-7|TRBD2|NA|TRBV28
TGTGCCAGCAGTATACTAGCGGACTACGAGCAGTACTTC
CASSILADYEQYF
>TRBJ2-3|NA|NA|TRBV21-1
NA
CASSKVGGGAQYF
>TRBJ2-3|TRBD2|NA|TRBV6-5
TGTGCCAGCAGTTACCAAGCGGGGGCCTACACAGATACGCAGTATTTT
CASSYQAGAYTDTQYF
>TRBJ2-3|TRBD1|few|TRBV12-3/TRBV12-4
TGTGCCAGCAGTACCTCAGGGGGTACGCAGTATTTT
CASSTSGGTQYF
>TRBJ2-7|TRBD2|NA|TRBV7-8
TGTGCCAGCAGCCTACCGGGACTAGCGGACCACGAGCAGTACTTC
CASSLPGLADHEQYF
>TRBJ2-5|NA|NA|TRBV3-1
TGTGCCAGCAGCCAAGGACACAACCAAGAGACCCAGTACTTC
CASSQGHNQETQYF
>TRBJ1-5|NA|NA|TRBV28
TGTGCCAGCAGTCCCCTCGGGACAAGCTATCAGCCCCAGCATTTT
CASSPLGTSYQPQHF
>TRBJ2-5|TRBD1|NA|TRBV28
TGTGCCAGCAGGACAGGGGCCGGTTCCAATGAGCAGTACTTC
CASRTGAGSNEQYF
>TRBJ2-1|TRBD2|few|TRBV7-2
TGTGCCAGCAGCTTAGTCGGACGGGGGGGCATCGGTAATGAGCAGTTCTTC
CASSLVGRGGIGNEQFF
>TRBJ2-3|NA|once|TRBV21-1
TGTGCCAGCCCGAACAGTCCCGGGACAGGGGGAGAAGATACGCAGTATTTT
CASPNSPGTGGEDTQYF
>TRBJ2-3|NA|NA|TRBV6-5
TGTGCCAGCAGGTCCGGGCCCTCATTCGATACGCAGTATTTT
CASRSGPSFDTQYF